A single sample gave rise to the 31 T cell receptor beta chains below, sequenced in a study of cytomegalovirus exposure and HLA in healthy donors. The PCR had 60 Vbeta and 13 Jbeta primers. Repertoires were generated with immunoSEQ multiplex PCR, while TCRdb's copy carries only in-frame clones and drops some. The sample shows around 180,000 clones, roughly four fifths of them seen only once. Sample: PBMCs. All receptors come from a girl aged 10 to 17 in good health and CMV-seropositive.

This chain joins TRBV2 and TRBJ1-3; a weak D match, TRBD1 (5 bases). Per the germline V gene, CDR1 is SNHLY and CDR2 is FYNNEI. With 4 bases removed from V and 4 bases from J, the gap between germline ends came to 11 bases. CDR3 size: 14 residues. CDR3 DNA sequence: TGTGCCAGCAGTGCGGAGGGGATGGGAAACACCATATATTTT. Translating gives CASSAEGMGNTIYF.

The V gene is TRBV19, the J gene TRBJ1-1, with TRBD1 matching 8 bases. V shed 3 bases, J shed 6 bases, and the junction held 9 bases outside the gene matches. Per the germline V gene, CDR1 is LNHDA and CDR2 is SQIVND (reference sequence). The CDR3 spans 15 residues. The CDR3 DNA reads TGTGCCAGTAGTATTTTGGCAGGGGGCAGGGCTGAAGCTTTCTTT. This gives the protein CASSILAGGRAEAFF.

This clone was counted between two and nine times. The chain links TRBV4-1 to TRBJ1-6, with TRBD1 identical over 7 bases. The CDR3 has 18 amino acids. Germline lookup yields CDR1 MGHRA and CDR2 YSYEKL. V shed 2 bases, J shed 7 bases, and the junction held 14 bases outside the gene matches. For the CDR3, the DNA is TGCGCCAGCAGCCAATCCCCTCAGGGGGTCGGATTCAATTCACCCCTCCACTTT. Its translation: CASSQSPQGVGFNSPLHF.

This chain connects TRBV7-6 to TRBJ1-6, with a possible D match to TRBD1 (6 bases). V lost 6 bases and J lost 8, with 14 bases in between. Germline V lookup: CDR1 SGHVS, CDR2 FNYEAQ. CDR3 size: 14 residues. The CDR3 DNA follows: TGTGCCAGCAGACCAGGACAGCAAGATTCACCCCTCCACTTT. It translates to CASRPGQQDSPLHF.

This clone was seen a handful of times. The V gene is TRBV6-6, the J gene TRBJ1-1; D is undetermined. This CDR3 has 15 residues. The V gene's germline CDR1 is MNHNY and CDR2 SVGAGI (reference sequence). Trimming took 8 bases from V and 1 from J, leaving 17 bases between them. The CDR3 protein is CASLPVGAGNTEAFF. The CDR3 DNA sequence: TGTGCCAGCCTCCCCGTGGGCGCGGGGAACACTGAAGCTTTCTTT.

This clone showed up just a few times. The chain is built from TRBV5-8 and TRBJ1-1, with TRBD1 as a possible D gene (6 bases). V was pared by 2 bases and J by 3 bases, with 11 bases between. The germline gives CDR1 SGHTS, CDR2 YDEGEE. CDR3 length equals 14 residues. Written as DNA, the CDR3 is TGTGCCAGCAGCTTACAGGGCGGGTACACTGAAGCTTTCTTT. Translation gives CASSLQGGYTEAFF. Drawing the rest from reference TRBV5-8 and TRBJ1-1, the complete variable domain is EAGVTQSPTHLIKTRGQQATLRCSPISGHTSVYWYQQALGLGLQFLLWYDEGEERNRGNFPPRFSGRQFPNYSSELNVNALELEDSALYLCASSLQGGYTEAFFGQGTRLTVV.

The V and J genes are TRBV2 and TRBJ2-1; 9 bases agree with TRBD2. This CDR3 region has 17 residues. Per the germline V gene, CDR1 is SNHLY and CDR2 is FYNNEI. Trimming took 2 bases from V and 3 from J; bases not matched to a gene: 8. The CDR3 sequence is CASSERAGGIFYNEQFF. As DNA, the CDR3 is TGTGCCAGCAGTGAAAGGGCGGGGGGGATCTTCTACAATGAGCAGTTCTTC.

The rearrangement links TRBV18 to TRBJ1-2; D is unresolved. CDR3 length: 17 residues. Germline CDR1 is KGHSH and CDR2 is LQKENI. Trimming removed 2 bases at V and 5 bases at J, with 21 bases between. CDR3 region: CASSPSFEPGFTYGYTF. CDR3 sequence (DNA): TGTGCCAGCTCACCAAGCTTTGAGCCGGGGTTTACTTATGGCTACACCTTC.

This clone came up a few times. The CDR3 reads CASSGASGGQETQYF. In DNA form, the CDR3 reads TGTGCCAGCAGTGGGGCTAGCGGGGGGCAAGAGACCCAGTACTTC. J is TRBJ2-5 and V is TRBV6-1; 11 nucleotides align to TRBD2. The germline gives CDR1 MNHNS, CDR2 SASEGT. Trimming cost V 4 bases and J 2 bases; bases outside gene matches: 3. The CDR3 extends over 15 amino acids.

This chain links TRBV11-1 with TRBJ1-1; D ambiguous. The length of the CDR3 is 15 residues. V lost 5 bases, J lost 8 bases, and 21 bases lay in between. In germline, CDR1 is SGHAT, CDR2 FQDESV (reference sequence). The CDR3, as DNA: TGTGCCAGCAGCCCCGGGAGGGTGTTGTCGAGGGAAGCTTTCTTT. It is translated as CASSPGRVLSREAFF.

The J gene is TRBJ1-1, the V gene TRBV4-2; no clear D gene. Germline V gives CDR1 LGHNA, CDR2 YNFKEQ. The ends were cut back, 3 bases at V and 3 bases at J, with 14 bases in the middle. The CDR3 covers 15 residues. CDR3 in DNA: TGTGCCAGCAGCCACCCGATTACGAGGGACACTGAAGCTTTCTTT. Protein product: CASSHPITRDTEAFF.

The J gene is TRBJ1-4, the V gene TRBV25-1, with TRBD1 identical over 7 bases. Germline loops: CDR1 MGHDK, CDR2 SYGVNS. This CDR3 has 15 amino acids. After removal of 1 base from V and 7 bases from J, the junction contained 6 bases not matched to a gene. The CDR3 DNA sequence: TGTGCCAGCAGTGAATTCCGAGGGGGCGGTGAAAAACTGTTTTTT. Translated: CASSEFRGGGEKLFF.

The chain carries TRBV5-1 and TRBJ2-5; the match to TRBD2 covers 8 bases. The germline V gene has CDR1 SGHRS and CDR2 YFSETQ. The CDR3 totals 15 residues. Trimming cost V 1 base and J 1 base; bases outside gene matches: 3. The CDR3 is CASSLPAGGQETQYF. Here the CDR3 DNA reads TGCGCCAGCAGCTTGCCGGCGGGGGGCCAAGAGACCCAGTACTTC. Filled out from reference TRBV5-1 and TRBJ2-5, the complete variable domain reads KAGVTQTPRYLIKTRGQQVTLSCSPISGHRSVSWYQQTPGQGLQFLFEYFSETQRNKGNFPGRFSGRQFSNSRSEMNVSTLELGDSALYLCASSLPAGGQETQYFGPGTRLLVL.

This chain links TRBV2 with TRBJ1-1; D is uncertain. Trimming shortened V by 5 bases and J by 6 bases, and 10 bases separated the two germline ends. This CDR3 is built from 12 residues. Germline lookup yields CDR1 SNHLY and CDR2 FYNNEI. This chain's CDR3 is CASSSEIPEAFF. For the CDR3, the DNA is TGTGCCAGCAGTTCCGAGATACCTGAAGCTTTCTTT.

The chain carries TRBV5-1 and TRBJ1-1, with D hard to call. This CDR3 region has 14 residues. CDR1 is SGHRS and CDR2 is YFSETQ in the germline V gene. The germline V and J ends were trimmed by 0 bases and 3 bases, with 9 bases remaining between them. Here the CDR3 DNA reads TGCGCCAGCAGCTTGGAAGGTAGCTACACTGAAGCTTTCTTT. This codes for CASSLEGSYTEAFF.

The CDR3 loop reads CASSQLDRGIGNTIYF. The CDR3, as DNA: TGCGCCAGCAGTCAATTGGACAGGGGGATAGGAAACACCATATATTTT. The chain employs TRBV23-1 and TRBJ1-3, with 10 bases that match TRBD1. TRBV23-1 is an open reading frame whose function is uncertain. The CDR3 is made up of 16 amino acids. J was trimmed by 4 bases and V by 1 base; bases with no gene match: 4.

The rearrangement uses TRBV6-5 and TRBJ1-5; the D gene is possibly TRBD1 (6 bases). In germline, CDR1 is MNHEY, CDR2 SVGAGI. Deletions cut 4 bases from V and 7 bases from J, with 11 bases between. This CDR3 comprises 13 residues. The CDR3 loop reads CASSSNRDQPQHF. Written as DNA, the CDR3 is TGTGCCAGCAGTTCAAACAGGGACCAGCCCCAGCATTTT.

The sample holds one count of this clone. The chain joins TRBV18 to TRBJ1-3; no clear D. CDR1 and CDR2 from the germline V gene are KGHSH and LQKENI. Trimming left V 5 bases short and J 4 bases short, with 9 bases between. This CDR3 has 13 amino acids. CDR3 nucleotide sequence: TGTGCCAGCTCAGAGGGTATCGGAAACACCATATATTTT. Translating it yields CASSEGIGNTIYF. Full variable domain (missing parts from reference TRBV18 and TRBJ1-3): NAGVMQNPRHLVRRRGQEARLRCSPMKGHSHVYWYRQLPEEGLKFMVYLQKENIIDESGMPKERFSAEFPKEGPSILRIQQVVRGDSAAYFCASSEGIGNTIYFGEGSWLTVV.

Points on this clone: Other DNA variants within this sample encode the same CDR3. The CDR3 spells CASRRGSNQPQHF. The DNA of the CDR3 is TGTGCCAGCAGACGAGGGAGCAATCAGCCCCAGCATTTT. This chain joins TRBV27 and TRBJ1-5; the D is unclear. CDR3 size: 13 residues. V lost 6 bases, J lost 1 base, and 7 bases lay in between. Germline CDR1 reads MNHEY; CDR2 reads SMNVEV (reference sequence).

The chain employs TRBV5-4 and TRBJ2-3; D remains ambiguous. CDR1 is SGHNT and CDR2 is YYREEE in the germline V gene (reference sequence). The V end was cut by 4 bases, the J end by 7 bases, with 16 bases between. The CDR3 covers 14 residues. The CDR3 sequence is CASSLSSGVYTQYF. In DNA form, the CDR3 reads TGTGCCAGCAGCCTTTCTTCAGGTGTATATACGCAGTATTTT.

This chain joins TRBV12-5 and TRBJ1-5; D ambiguous. The length of the CDR3 is 15 residues. Germline V gives CDR1 LGHNT, CDR2 FRNRAP. V was trimmed by 6 bases and J by 4 bases, leaving 16 bases between them. This chain's CDR3 is CASGPGPGLNQPQHF. CDR3 bases: TGTGCTAGTGGGCCTGGGCCAGGCCTAAATCAGCCCCAGCATTTT.

The chain links TRBV9 to TRBJ1-2; D is unresolved. The CDR3 sequence is 15 residues long. Trimming cost V 4 bases and J 8 bases, with 21 bases left between them. CDR1 and CDR2 (germline): SGDLS, YYNGEE. DNA of the CDR3: TGTGCCAGCAGCCCTGGGCCTGACATGAGTTGGGGCTACACCTTC. It encodes CASSPGPDMSWGYTF.

The chain joins TRBV9 to TRBJ2-3; 8 nucleotides align to TRBD2. V dropped 9 bases and J dropped 2; count of bases not matched to a gene: 5. Germline V gene sequence: CDR1 SGDLS, CDR2 YYNGEE. The CDR3 extends over 13 amino acids. The CDR3 DNA is TGTGCCAACGGGGGGGGGAACACAGATACGCAGTATTTT. It translates to CANGGGNTDTQYF. Together with reference TRBV9 and TRBJ2-3, the CDR3 gives the full variable domain: DSGVTQTPKHLITATGQRVTLRCSPRSGDLSVYWYQQSLDQGLQFLIQYYNGEERAKGNILERFSAQQFPDLHSELNLSSLELGDSALYFCANGGGNTDTQYFGPGTRLTVL.

The rearrangement links TRBV19 to TRBJ1-2; 9 nucleotides align to TRBD1. V lost 8 bases and J lost 5; bases outside the gene matches: 9. This CDR3 spans 14 amino acids. Germline V gene lookup returns CDR1 LNHDA and CDR2 SQIVND (reference sequence). The CDR3, as DNA: TGTGCCAGTTTTCCCGGGACAGGGATATATGGCTACACCTTC. This encodes CASFPGTGIYGYTF.

The rearrangement joins TRBV6-5 to TRBJ2-1; the match to TRBD2 covers 8 bases. The CDR3 loop spans 16 amino acids. CDR1 MNHEY and CDR2 SVGAGI come from the germline V gene. V was pared by 0 bases and J by 7 bases, with 8 bases of the junction left unmatched. CDR3 bases: TGTGCCAGCAGTTACTCCGGGGGGGCCTCCTCAAATGAGCAGTTCTTC. It is translated as CASSYSGGASSNEQFF.

The V call is TRBV6-1, the J call TRBJ2-7, with a tentative D call TRBD1 (6 bases). Germline V gene data show CDR1 as MNHNS and CDR2 as SASEGT. Deletions cut 7 bases from V and 3 bases from J, with 16 bases between. The CDR3 spans 14 residues. As DNA, the CDR3 is TGTGCCAGCATCTACAGGGCCCCCAACTACGAGCAGTACTTC. It is translated as CASIYRAPNYEQYF.

The chain has TRBV7-3 and TRBJ2-1, with 10 nucleotides matching TRBD2. The CDR3 consists of 15 residues. V lost 4 bases and J lost 1; bases outside the gene matches: 1. The germline gives CDR1 SGHTA, CDR2 FQGTGA. CDR3 nucleotide sequence: TGTGCCAGCAGCTCGGGACTAGCGTCCTACAATGAGCAGTTCTTC. Its protein is CASSSGLASYNEQFF.

With regard to this clone: Other nucleotide sequences from this sample produce the same CDR3. This rearrangement joins TRBV9 to TRBJ2-7, with TRBD2 matching 10 bases. The germline V gene encodes CDR1 SGDLS and CDR2 YYNGEE. CDR3 size: 15 residues. The V segment lost 3 bases and the J segment 1 base; nucleotides outside the gene matches: 4. The CDR3 sequence is CASSASGGASYEQYF. The CDR3 nucleotides are TGTGCCAGCAGCGCCAGCGGGGGGGCGTCCTACGAGCAGTACTTC.

The genes are TRBV11-2 and TRBJ1-5; the D gene is possibly TRBD1 (5 bases). This CDR3 is built from 15 residues. CDR1 SGHAT and CDR2 FQNNGV come from the germline V gene. V lost 3 bases and J 2 bases, leaving 11 bases between the germline ends. CDR3 sequence: CASSLGWGGNQPQHF. The CDR3, as DNA: TGTGCCAGCAGCTTGGGGTGGGGCGGCAATCAGCCCCAGCATTTT.

The gene calls are TRBV2 and TRBJ1-1; the D gene is possibly TRBD1 (6 bases). The CDR3 is 15 residues long. Germline V CDR1 and CDR2: SNHLY, FYNNEI. Trimming cost V 2 bases and J 1 base, with 11 bases left between them. The chain's CDR3 is CASSEWGGPNTEAFF. CDR3 DNA sequence: TGTGCCAGCAGTGAATGGGGGGGGCCGAACACTGAAGCTTTCTTT.

The chain carries TRBV9 and TRBJ1-2; 11 bases line up with TRBD1. V lost 0 bases and J lost 5; bases outside the gene matches: 9. The CDR3 totals 17 residues. CDR1 and CDR2 (germline): SGDLS, YYNGEE. DNA for the CDR3: TGTGCCAGCAGCGTAGTATCGGACAGGGGGCGGTGGTATGGCTACACCTTC. Its translation is CASSVVSDRGRWYGYTF.